Sequencing of this T cell receptor beta chain was carried out in a study of T-cell reconstitution after alpha-beta-depleted transplantation in children. Unique molecular identifiers were incorporated when the TCRbeta library was constructed. MiXCR, applied by TCRdb to the PCR reads, yields one record per CDR3 protein. The sample yields 640,000 or so distinct CDR3 sequences, 16% seen once. This CDR3 has 16 amino acids. V dropped 4 bases and J dropped 3; count of bases not matched to a gene: 10. Sequenced material: PBMCs from the stem cell graft donor, taken from the stem cell graft. The receptor's source is a human donor who donated a stem cell graft to a child with acute myeloid leukemia. The rearrangement joins TRBV12-3 or TRBV12-4 to TRBJ1-2; 8 positions agree with TRBD1. The CDR3 sequence: CASSWGIGQGDYGYTF. The CDR3 DNA reads TGTGCCAGCAGTTGGGGTATAGGACAGGGAGACTATGGCTACACCTTC.